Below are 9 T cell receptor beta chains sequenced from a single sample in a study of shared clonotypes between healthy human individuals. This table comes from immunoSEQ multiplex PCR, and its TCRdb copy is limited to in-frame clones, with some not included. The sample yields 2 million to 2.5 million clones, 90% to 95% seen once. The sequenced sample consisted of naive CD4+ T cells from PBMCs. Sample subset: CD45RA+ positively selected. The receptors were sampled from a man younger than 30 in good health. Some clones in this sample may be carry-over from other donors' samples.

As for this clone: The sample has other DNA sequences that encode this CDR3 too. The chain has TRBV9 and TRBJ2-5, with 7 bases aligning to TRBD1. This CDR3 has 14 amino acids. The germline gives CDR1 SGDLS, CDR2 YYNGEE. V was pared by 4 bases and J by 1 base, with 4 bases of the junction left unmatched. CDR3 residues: CASSPQGTQETQYF. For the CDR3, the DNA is TGTGCCAGCAGCCCACAGGGGACCCAAGAGACCCAGTACTTC.

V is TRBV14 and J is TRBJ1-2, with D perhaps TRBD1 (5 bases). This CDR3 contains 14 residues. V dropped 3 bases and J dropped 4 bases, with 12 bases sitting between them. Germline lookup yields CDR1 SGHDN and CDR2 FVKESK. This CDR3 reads CASSQVGGAYGYTF. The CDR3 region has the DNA TGTGCCAGCAGCCAGGTCGGAGGGGCCTATGGCTACACCTTC.

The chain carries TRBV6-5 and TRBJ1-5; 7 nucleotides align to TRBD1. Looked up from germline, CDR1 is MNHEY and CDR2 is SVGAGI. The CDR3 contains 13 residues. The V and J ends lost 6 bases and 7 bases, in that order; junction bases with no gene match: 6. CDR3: CASRNRGGQPQHF. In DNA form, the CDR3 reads TGTGCCAGCAGGAACAGGGGTGGGCAGCCCCAGCATTTT.

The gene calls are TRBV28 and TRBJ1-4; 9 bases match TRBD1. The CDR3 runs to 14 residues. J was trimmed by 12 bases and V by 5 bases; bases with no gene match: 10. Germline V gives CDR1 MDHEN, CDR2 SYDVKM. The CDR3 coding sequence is TGTGCCAGCAGTCTTGGGACAGGGAGAAGGGAACTGTTTTTT. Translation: CASSLGTGRRELFF.

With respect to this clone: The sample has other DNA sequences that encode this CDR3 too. CDR3 sequence: CASSSTGHTEAFF. The CDR3 coding sequence is TGTGCCAGCAGCTCCACGGGTCACACTGAAGCTTTCTTT. The rearrangement uses TRBV7-2 and TRBJ1-1, with no clear D. The V end lost 4 bases, the J end lost 3 bases, and 9 bases lay between the germline ends. Germline lookup yields CDR1 SGHTA and CDR2 FQGNSA. The CDR3 runs 13 residues.

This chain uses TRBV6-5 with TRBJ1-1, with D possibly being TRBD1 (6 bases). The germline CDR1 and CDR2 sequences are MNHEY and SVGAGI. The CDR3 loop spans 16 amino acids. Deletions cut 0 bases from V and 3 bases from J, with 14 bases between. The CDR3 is CASSYSRRGVYTEAFF. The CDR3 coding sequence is TGTGCCAGCAGTTACTCTAGGAGGGGGGTTTACACTGAAGCTTTCTTT.

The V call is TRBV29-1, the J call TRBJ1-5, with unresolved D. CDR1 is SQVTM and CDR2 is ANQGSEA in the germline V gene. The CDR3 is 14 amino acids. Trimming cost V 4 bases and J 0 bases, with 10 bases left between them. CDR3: CSVAKDGSNQPQHF. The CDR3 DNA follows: TGCAGCGTTGCTAAGGACGGTAGCAATCAGCCCCAGCATTTT.

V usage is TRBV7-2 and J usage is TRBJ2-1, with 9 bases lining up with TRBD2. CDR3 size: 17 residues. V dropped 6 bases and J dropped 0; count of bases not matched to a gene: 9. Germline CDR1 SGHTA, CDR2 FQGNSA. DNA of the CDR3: TGTGCCAGCAGTTTTAGCGGGGGCCTTAGCTCCTACAATGAGCAGTTCTTC. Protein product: CASSFSGGLSSYNEQFF. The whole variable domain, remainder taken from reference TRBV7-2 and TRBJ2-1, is GAGVSQSPSNKVTEKGKDVELRCDPISGHTALYWYRQSLGQGLEFLIYFQGNSAPDKSGLPSDRFSAERTGGSVSTLTIQRTQQEDSAVYLCASSFSGGLSSYNEQFFGPGTRLTVL.

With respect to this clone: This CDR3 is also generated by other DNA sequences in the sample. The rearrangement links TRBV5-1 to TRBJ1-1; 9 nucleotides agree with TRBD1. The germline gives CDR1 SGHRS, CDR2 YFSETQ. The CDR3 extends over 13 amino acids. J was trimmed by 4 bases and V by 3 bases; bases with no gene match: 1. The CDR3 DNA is TGCGCCAGCAGCTCGGACAGGGGCACTGAAGCTTTCTTT. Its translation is CASSSDRGTEAFF.